This T cell receptor beta chain was obtained from a study of blood T cell repertoires in COVID-19. Methods used by the authors: Estimated nucleated cell counts came from reference gene primer amplification. Method: immunoSEQ multiplex PCR; TCRdb's copy keeps in-frame clones and lacks some. Clone size and V and J calls were adopted from that table, with D and trimming inferred from the DNA. This sample yields around 200,000 clones, of which 80% are seen a single time; nearly 7.5% belongs to the top ten. This CDR3 is 15 amino acids long. V was pared by 6 bases and J by 3 bases, with 7 bases of the junction left unmatched. Per the germline V gene, CDR1 is MDHEN and CDR2 is SYDVKM.

The chain uses TRBV28 and TRBJ2-3; 9 nucleotides agree with TRBD2. Sequenced material: PBMCs or T cells enriched from blood (not recorded which). The TCR originated in a woman aged 40 to 50 with acute COVID-19. The CDR3 spells CASSPSGKVTDTQYF. CDR3 DNA: TGTGCCAGCAGCCCTAGCGGGAAGGTAACAGATACGCAGTATTTT.